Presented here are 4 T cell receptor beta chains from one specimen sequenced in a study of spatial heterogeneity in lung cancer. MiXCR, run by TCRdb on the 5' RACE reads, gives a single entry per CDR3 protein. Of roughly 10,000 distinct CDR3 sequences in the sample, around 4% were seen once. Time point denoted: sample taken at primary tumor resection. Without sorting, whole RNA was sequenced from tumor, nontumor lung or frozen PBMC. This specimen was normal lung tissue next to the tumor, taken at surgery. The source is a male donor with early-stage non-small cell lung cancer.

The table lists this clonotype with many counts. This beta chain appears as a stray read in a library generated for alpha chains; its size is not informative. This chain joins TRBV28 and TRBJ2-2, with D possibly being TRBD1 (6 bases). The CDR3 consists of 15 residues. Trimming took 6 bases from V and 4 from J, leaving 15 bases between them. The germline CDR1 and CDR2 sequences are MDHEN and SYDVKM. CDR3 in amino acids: CASSYQGLSTGELFF. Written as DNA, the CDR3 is TGTGCCAGCAGCTATCAGGGGTTATCCACCGGGGAGCTGTTTTTT. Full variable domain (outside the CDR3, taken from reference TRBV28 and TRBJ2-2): DVKVTQSSRYLVKRTGEKVFLECVQDMDHENMFWYRQDPGLGLRLIYFSYDVKMKEKGDIPEGYSVSREKKERFSLILESASTNQTSMYLCASSYQGLSTGELFFGEGSRLTVL.

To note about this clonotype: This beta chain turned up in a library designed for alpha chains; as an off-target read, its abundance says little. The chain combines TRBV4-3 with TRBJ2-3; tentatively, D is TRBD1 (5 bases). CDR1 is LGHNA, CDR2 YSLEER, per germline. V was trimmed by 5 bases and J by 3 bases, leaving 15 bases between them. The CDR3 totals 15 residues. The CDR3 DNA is TGCGCCAGCAGCAGGACACGAACACCAACAGATACGCAGTATTTT. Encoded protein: CASSRTRTPTDTQYF.

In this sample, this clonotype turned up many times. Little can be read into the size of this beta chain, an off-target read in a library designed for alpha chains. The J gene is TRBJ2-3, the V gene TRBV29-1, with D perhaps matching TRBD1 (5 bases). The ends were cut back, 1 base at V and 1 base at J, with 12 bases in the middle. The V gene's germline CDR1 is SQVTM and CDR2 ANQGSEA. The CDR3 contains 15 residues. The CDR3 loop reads CSVEGQGSGTDTQYF. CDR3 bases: TGCAGCGTTGAAGGGCAGGGATCAGGCACAGATACGCAGTATTTT.

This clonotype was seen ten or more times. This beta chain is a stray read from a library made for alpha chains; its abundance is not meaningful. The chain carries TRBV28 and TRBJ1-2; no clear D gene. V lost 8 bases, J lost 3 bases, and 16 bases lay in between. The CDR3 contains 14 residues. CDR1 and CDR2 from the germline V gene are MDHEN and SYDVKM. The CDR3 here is CASSSSDPYYGYTF. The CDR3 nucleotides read TGTGCCAGCTCGTCCTCCGACCCCTACTATGGCTACACCTTC.